Sequencing of this T cell receptor (beta chain) was carried out in a study of PD-1 blockade in classical Hodgkin lymphoma. Data came from immunoSEQ multiplex PCR; TCRdb stores just in-frame clones and leaves some out. The data show approximately 13,000 clones, 80% seen once. Regarding this clone: Its target is not known.

The study, taken as a whole, reports: Initiation of nivolumab under 1 year after ASCT led to exclusion of patients.

CDR1 is MNHNS and CDR2 is SASEGT in the germline V gene. This CDR3 is built from 14 residues. V lost 0 bases and J lost 6, with 9 bases in between. Each and every patient relapsed after autologous stem cell transplantation, and patients got differing brentuximab vedotin exposure. Complete response, partial response or progressive disease constituted the best response categories observed. The rearrangement uses TRBV6-1 and TRBJ2-1, with D possibly matching TRBD2 (7 bases). Sequenced here: peripheral blood mononuclear cells (PBMCs), sampled at baseline. The sequence was collected from a human donor with classical Hodgkin lymphoma. CDR3 sequence reads: CASSEAGGPNEQFF. CDR3 nucleotide sequence: TGTGCCAGCAGTGAAGCGGGGGGGCCCAATGAGCAGTTCTTC.